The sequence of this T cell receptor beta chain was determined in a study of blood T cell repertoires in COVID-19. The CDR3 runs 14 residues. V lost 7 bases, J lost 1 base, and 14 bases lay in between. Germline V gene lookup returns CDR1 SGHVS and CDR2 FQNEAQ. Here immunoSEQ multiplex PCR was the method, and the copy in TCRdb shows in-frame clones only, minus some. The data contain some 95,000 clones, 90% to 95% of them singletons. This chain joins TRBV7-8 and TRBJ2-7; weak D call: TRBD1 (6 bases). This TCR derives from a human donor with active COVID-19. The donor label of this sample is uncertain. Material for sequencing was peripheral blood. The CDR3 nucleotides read TGTGCCAGCATCGCGACAGGCGGGTCCTACGAGCAGTACTTC. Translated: CASIATGGSYEQYF.